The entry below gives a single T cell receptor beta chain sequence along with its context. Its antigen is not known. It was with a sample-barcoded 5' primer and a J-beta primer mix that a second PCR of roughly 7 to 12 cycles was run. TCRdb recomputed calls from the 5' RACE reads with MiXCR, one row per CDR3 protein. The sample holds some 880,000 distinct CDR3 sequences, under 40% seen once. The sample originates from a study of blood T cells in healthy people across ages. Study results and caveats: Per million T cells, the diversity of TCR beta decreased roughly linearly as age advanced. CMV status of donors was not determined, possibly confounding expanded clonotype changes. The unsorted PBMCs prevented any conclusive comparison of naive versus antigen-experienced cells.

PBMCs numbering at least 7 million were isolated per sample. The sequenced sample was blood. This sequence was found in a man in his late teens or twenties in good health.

The DNA for the CDR3 is TGTGCCAGCAGTTATGAGCGGGGGGGCCGCAATGAGCAGTTCTTC. This encodes CASSYERGGRNEQFF. The chain uses TRBV6-6 and TRBJ2-1; TRBD2 matches 10 bases. CDR1 and CDR2 (germline): MNHNY, SVGAGI (reference sequence). The CDR3 is 15 residues long. The ends lost 3 bases at V and 6 bases at J; junction bases unmatched: 5.